Each of the 5 T cell receptor beta chains below was sequenced from the same sample in a study of cytomegalovirus exposure and HLA in healthy donors. 60 Vbeta and 13 Jbeta primers were used in PCR. Data came from immunoSEQ multiplex PCR; TCRdb stores just in-frame clones and leaves some out. This table holds around 140,000 clones, over 60% found once. Sequenced material: PBMCs. The receptors shown here come from a female donor in good health and CMV-seronegative.

The chain is built from TRBV27 and TRBJ2-2; 8 nucleotides align to TRBD2. V shed 1 base, J shed 2 bases, and the junction held 9 bases outside the gene matches. CDR1 is MNHEY and CDR2 is SMNVEV in the germline V gene (reference sequence). The CDR3 is 18 amino acids. CDR3 coding DNA: TGTGCCAGCAGTTTATTCCGGATTAGCGGGGCTAACACCGGGGAGCTGTTTTTT. Its translation: CASSLFRISGANTGELFF.

CDR3 protein: CASRDQGQGAKNIQYF. CDR3 sequence (DNA): TGTGCCAGCAGGGACCAGGGACAGGGGGCCAAAAACATTCAGTACTTC. This rearrangement joins TRBV2 to TRBJ2-4; 10 bases are shared with TRBD1. CDR1 SNHLY and CDR2 FYNNEI come from the germline V gene. The CDR3 sequence is 16 residues long. V dropped 6 bases and J dropped 1; count of bases not matched to a gene: 6.

The chain carries TRBV6-6 and TRBJ2-2, with D perhaps TRBD2 (6 bases). The V gene lost 6 bases and the J gene lost 4 bases, with 18 bases spanning the gap. The germline V gene has CDR1 MNHNY and CDR2 SVGAGI (reference sequence). This CDR3 spans 16 amino acids. The CDR3 DNA follows: TGTGCCAGCAGCCCGGGGCGGGGCCGGGGCACCGGGGAGCTGTTTTTT. The encoded protein is CASSPGRGRGTGELFF.

This sequence joins TRBV11-2 and TRBJ2-3; 7 bases fit TRBD1. This CDR3 is built from 15 residues. V gave up 3 bases and J gave up 4 bases; unmatched junction bases: 7. Germline-derived CDR1 and CDR2 are SGHAT and FQNNGV. The CDR3, as DNA: TGTGCCAGCAGCTTCTCTATTACAGGGGCAGATACGCAGTATTTT. Protein product: CASSFSITGADTQYF.

The gene calls are TRBV7-2 and TRBJ2-2, with D possibly TRBD1 on 6 matching bases. The V and J ends lost 4 bases and 4 bases respectively, with 10 bases between them. CDR1 SGHTA and CDR2 FQGNSA come from the germline V gene. The CDR3 covers 14 residues. CDR3 sequence: CASSSGQITGELFF. In DNA, the CDR3 is TGTGCCAGCAGCTCCGGACAGATCACCGGGGAGCTGTTTTTT.